The clone carrying this TCR beta chain came up many times. Its antigen remains unidentified. Semi-nested PCR with Nested Universal Primer A followed constant-region reverse priming of full-length variable regions. In TCRdb, the 5' RACE reads were re-called with MiXCR into one record per CDR3 protein. This sample has some 8,400 distinct CDR3 sequences, with approximately 26% found just once. The CDR3 covers 13 residues. Trimming took 4 bases from V and 2 from J, leaving 8 bases between them. Naive CD4+ cells had CD25+ Tregs removed. The study's findings and limits: Tumor memory CD4+ T cell TCR gene usage was found to cluster with blood and lymph node memory CD4+ cells and with lymph node naive CD4+ cells. Whole repertoires were not studied in the larger cohort, only one V-J beta rearrangement.

The sequence was obtained from a female donor with breast cancer. Sequencing was carried out using naive CD4+ T cells sorted from a lymph node. As for subset: naive CD4+ T cells, CD4+CD45RA+CD25-. The V and J genes are TRBV12-3 or TRBV12-4 and TRBJ1-1, with no clear D. CDR3 protein: CASSSQSNTEAFF. The CDR3 DNA sequence: TGTGCCAGCAGTTCCCAGAGTAACACTGAAGCTTTCTTT.